This note documents a single TCR beta chain sequence. The data belong to a study of control samples from healthy donors and cancer patients. Assay used: immunoSEQ multiplex PCR; TCRdb lists only in-frame clones, some missing. The sample lists 150,000 to 200,000 clones, approximately 92% occurring once. Trimming removed 1 base at V and 3 bases at J, with 16 bases between. CDR1 SEHNR and CDR2 FQNEAQ come from the germline V gene (reference sequence). This CDR3 has 16 residues. V gene TRBV7-9 combines with J gene TRBJ2-7; tentative D call: TRBD1 (6 bases). This TCR was sampled from a middle-aged woman in good health. Sequenced material: blood. The CDR3 nucleotides are TGTGCCAGCAGCTTAGTTATTGGGGGCCCCGGCTACGAGCAGTACTTC. Its protein is CASSLVIGGPGYEQYF.